A selection of T cell receptor beta chains follows, all from one sample in a study of Ad26.COV2.S vaccination and SARS-CoV-2 variants. This table comes from immunoSEQ multiplex PCR, and its TCRdb copy is limited to in-frame clones, with some not included. The data show 440,000 or so clones, about nine tenths seen once. The specimen comprised peripheral blood, sampled in a trial of Ad26.COV2.S vaccine versus placebo. The receptor set was obtained from a person aged 18 to 65 who received the Ad26.COV2.S COVID-19 vaccine or a placebo. The CDR3 runs from the conserved cysteine through the conserved F or W. A D gene is named only where the DNA matches it firmly. The size field is filled for only some rows; it gives once, few, many or a size class.

cdr3_nt cdr3_aa v_call d_call j_call clone_size
TGTGCCAGCAGTTTAAGGCCTTATGGTCAGCCCCAGCATTTT CASSLRPYGQPQHF TRBV27 - TRBJ1-5 -
TGTGCCAGCAGTCCCGCAGGGGCGACCCAGTACTTC CASSPAGATQYF TRBV6-5 - TRBJ2-5 once
TGTGCCAGTAGTATCTTCGGGGGGGCAGGAGAGACCCAGTACTTC CASSIFGGAGETQYF TRBV19 TRBD2 TRBJ2-5 -
TGTGCCAGCTCACCATTATCAGCCGCAGGGAACACTGAAGCTTTCTTT CASSPLSAAGNTEAFF TRBV18 - TRBJ1-1 -
TGTGCCAGCAGCTTATTTACCGGGGGGGCGATAGATACGCAGTATTTT CASSLFTGGAIDTQYF TRBV7-9 TRBD2 TRBJ2-3 once
TGTGCCAGCAGCCTTGGACAGGGGGCCTCGGAGAAACTGTTTTTT CASSLGQGASEKLFF TRBV7-9 TRBD1 TRBJ1-4 -
TGTGCCACCAGTGACGCTATGACCACAGATACGCAGTATTTT CATSDAMTTDTQYF TRBV24-1 - TRBJ2-3 -
TGTGCCAGCAGTTACGAGAGGGGTGAGGCTTTCTTT CASSYERGEAFF TRBV6-5 - TRBJ1-1 -
TGTGCCAGCAGCTTCGGATACAGGGGAAATCAGCCCCAGCATTTT CASSFGYRGNQPQHF TRBV5-6 TRBD1 TRBJ1-5 once
TGTGCCAGCAGTTCACGCCCCGGGACAGGGATCGACGAGCAGTACTTC CASSSRPGTGIDEQYF TRBV28 TRBD1 TRBJ2-7 once
TGTGCCAGCAGTTTATACGAGGGCATGGAGACCCAGTACTTC CASSLYEGMETQYF TRBV28 - TRBJ2-5 -
TGTGCCTGGACTGAGGGACAGGGGGTCAGGGAGCAGTACTTC CAWTEGQGVREQYF TRBV30 TRBD1 TRBJ2-7 -
TGTGCCAGCAGTCCACAATACACCGGGGAGCTGTTTTTT CASSPQYTGELFF TRBV28 - TRBJ2-2 -
TGTGCCAGTATGACACCGAACACTGAAGCTTTCTTT CASMTPNTEAFF TRBV19 - TRBJ1-1 once
TGCGCCAGCAGCCCACAGGTTACATCGGGAAAACTGTTTTTT CASSPQVTSGKLFF TRBV4-1 - TRBJ1-4 once
TGCGCCAGCAGCCATCCAGCGGGGGGGCTTCTTAGGCTCCCAGATACGCAGTATTTT CASSHPAGGLLRLPDTQYF TRBV4-1 TRBD2 TRBJ2-3 -
TGTGCCAGCAGTGACTCGGGGGGCCCGGATACGCAGTATTTT CASSDSGGPDTQYF TRBV6-4 - TRBJ2-3 -
TGCGCCAGCAGCTCGCGGGGGGGCCTGTCCGAGCAGTACTTC CASSSRGGLSEQYF TRBV10-1 TRBD2 TRBJ2-7 -
TGTGCCAGCAGCCGGGGGACAGGGCCAAGCTACGAGCAGTACTTC CASSRGTGPSYEQYF TRBV11-2 TRBD1 TRBJ2-7 -
TGTGCCAGCAGCAAGACTGACAGGGTGGGGACGGGAAACATTCAGTACTTC CASSKTDRVGTGNIQYF TRBV14 TRBD1 TRBJ2-4 -
TGTGCCAGCAGTGTTGGACCCGGGGGGGCCAAAAACATTCAGTACTTC CASSVGPGGAKNIQYF TRBV2 TRBD2 TRBJ2-4 -
TGTGCCAGCAGTAAAGACCGAGACCAAGAGACCCAGTACTTC CASSKDRDQETQYF TRBV2 - TRBJ2-5 once
TGTGCCAGCAGTTCCGGGACAGGTTCCTACGAGCAGTACTTC CASSSGTGSYEQYF TRBV6-5 TRBD1 TRBJ2-7 -
TGTGCCAGCAGCTTAAGTCCAGGGCGCTACGAGCAGTACTTC CASSLSPGRYEQYF TRBV7-2 - TRBJ2-7 once
TGTGCCAGCAGCTCAGGGTTCCTCGGGGAGACCCAGTACTTC CASSSGFLGETQYF TRBV7-9 - TRBJ2-5 -
TGTGCCAGTAGTATTCAGGGGGCGGCGGATAATTCACCCCTCCACTTT CASSIQGAADNSPLHF TRBV19 TRBD1 TRBJ1-6 once
TGTGCCAGCAGCTCCTTTACCGGGGAGCTGTTTTTT CASSSFTGELFF TRBV7-9 - TRBJ2-2 -
TGTGCCAGCGTGGGACCGCCGGCCATGAACACTGAAGCTTTCTTT CASVGPPAMNTEAFF TRBV28 - TRBJ1-1 -
TGTGCCAGCAGCGGGACCGGGACTAGCGGGGGGGCAATAGATACGCAGTATTTT CASSGTGTSGGAIDTQYF TRBV9 TRBD2 TRBJ2-3 -
TGTGCCAGCAGCTTACAAGGGGACACCGGGGAGCTGTTTTTT CASSLQGDTGELFF TRBV11-3 - TRBJ2-2 -
TGTGCCAGCAGCTCTGGCGGGGGGGCCGGTACGCAGTATTTT CASSSGGGAGTQYF TRBV27 TRBD2 TRBJ2-3 -
TGCGCCAGCAGCAGACTAGCGGGGGGCCCCTCCTACAATGAGCAGTTCTTC CASSRLAGGPSYNEQFF TRBV4-3 TRBD2 TRBJ2-1 -
TGCGCCAGCAGCCAAGTTTCGGACTACGAGCAGTACTTC CASSQVSDYEQYF TRBV4-1 - TRBJ2-7 few
TGTGCCACCTCTCAGGGGCCGTTCCCGAACACTGAAGCTTTCTTT CATSQGPFPNTEAFF TRBV27 - TRBJ1-1 -
TGTGCCTGGAGTCTCGGAATCTCTGGGGCCAACGTCCTGACTTTC CAWSLGISGANVLTF TRBV30 - TRBJ2-6 once
TGTGCCAGCAGTGATTCAGGGGGATTCTATGGCTACACCTTC CASSDSGGFYGYTF TRBV2 TRBD1 TRBJ1-2 -
TGTGCCACAGTTAGCGGTGATTACAATGAGCAGTTCTTC CATVSGDYNEQFF TRBV11-2 - TRBJ2-1 -
TGCGCCAGCAGCAGCCTCCGGGACAGGGGTACGGGCACCGGGGAGCTGTTTTTT CASSSLRDRGTGTGELFF TRBV5-1 TRBD1 TRBJ2-2 -
TGCGCCAGCAGCCCCGACCGGGAGTACGGCTACACCTTC CASSPDREYGYTF TRBV10-1 - TRBJ1-2 -
TGTGCCTCCACGGACAGGGAGACCCAGTACTTC CASTDRETQYF TRBV13 TRBD1 TRBJ2-5 once
TGCGCCAGCATGGTGGCAGGGCTTGGGAATCAGCCCCAGCATTTT CASMVAGLGNQPQHF TRBV10-2 - TRBJ1-5 -
TGTGCCAGCAGCCAAGGTCACAGGGGATTCTATGGCTACACCTTC CASSQGHRGFYGYTF TRBV3-1/TRBV3-2 TRBD1 TRBJ1-2 -